This note documents a single T cell receptor beta chain sequence. The antigen remains undetermined. Germline values: CDR1 ENHRY, CDR2 SYGVKD. V dropped 7 bases and J dropped 7; count of bases not matched to a gene: 9. The CDR3 is 14 amino acids. This sample's time point: week 11, during vaccination. Doses of 300 ug of mutant IDH1 20-mer peptide were given with topical imiquimod. Astrocytomas that were new, WHO grade 3 or 4, IDH1-mutant and ATRX-lost were present in the donors. These data originate in a study of a mutant IDH1 vaccine in newly diagnosed glioma. Turning to the study itself: The vaccination schedule gave patients eight doses in weeks 1, 3, 5, 7, 11, 15, 19 and 23.

Study results and limitations: Vaccine-induced immune responses occurred in more than 80% of patients. Whatever changes occurred in top peripheral T cell clonotypes seemed unrelated to pseudoprogression.

Sequencing was performed with immunoSEQ multiplex PCR; in TCRdb, only in-frame clones are kept and a portion is missing. The repertoire consists of more than 50,000 clones, with approximately 91% occurring once and the leading ten covering approximately 2%. The rearrangement joins TRBV10-3 to TRBJ2-2, with 7 nucleotides matching TRBD1. The sequencing used PBMCs, collected from a glioma patient whose treatment included an IDH1 peptide vaccine. The receptor's source is a man aged 40-50 years with glioma. CDR3 region: CAINDRARVGELFF. The CDR3 coding sequence is TGTGCCATCAATGACAGGGCGCGGGTCGGGGAGCTGTTTTTT.